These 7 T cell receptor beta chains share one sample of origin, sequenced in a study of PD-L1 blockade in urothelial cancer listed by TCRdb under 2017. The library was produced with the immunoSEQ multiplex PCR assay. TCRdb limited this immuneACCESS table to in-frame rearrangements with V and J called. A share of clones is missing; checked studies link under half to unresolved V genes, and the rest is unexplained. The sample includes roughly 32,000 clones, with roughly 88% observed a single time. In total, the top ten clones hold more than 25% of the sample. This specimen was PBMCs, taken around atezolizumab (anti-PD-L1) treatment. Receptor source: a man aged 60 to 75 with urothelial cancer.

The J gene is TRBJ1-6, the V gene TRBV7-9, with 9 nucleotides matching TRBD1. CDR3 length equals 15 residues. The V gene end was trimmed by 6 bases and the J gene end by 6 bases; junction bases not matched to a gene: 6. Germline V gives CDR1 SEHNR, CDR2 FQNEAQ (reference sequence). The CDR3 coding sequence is TGTGCCAGCAGTCCGGGACAGGGACCTAATTCACCCCTCCACTTT. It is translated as CASSPGQGPNSPLHF.

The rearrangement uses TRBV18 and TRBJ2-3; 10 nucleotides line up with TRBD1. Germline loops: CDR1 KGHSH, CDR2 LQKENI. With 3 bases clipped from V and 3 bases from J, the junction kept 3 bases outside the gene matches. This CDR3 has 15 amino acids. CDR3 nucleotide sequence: TGTGCCAGCTCACCCTGGACAGGGGGGACAGATACGCAGTATTTT. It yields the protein CASSPWTGGTDTQYF.

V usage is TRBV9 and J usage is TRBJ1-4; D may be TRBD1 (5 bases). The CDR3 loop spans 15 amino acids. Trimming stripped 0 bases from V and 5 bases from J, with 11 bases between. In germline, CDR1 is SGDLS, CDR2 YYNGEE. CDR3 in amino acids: CASSVAVRANEKLFF. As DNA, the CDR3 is TGTGCCAGCAGCGTAGCGGTCAGGGCGAATGAAAAACTGTTTTTT. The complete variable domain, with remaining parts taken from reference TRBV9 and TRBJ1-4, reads DSGVTQTPKHLITATGQRVTLRCSPRSGDLSVYWYQQSLDQGLQFLIQYYNGEERAKGNILERFSAQQFPDLHSELNLSSLELGDSALYFCASSVAVRANEKLFFGSGTQLSVL.

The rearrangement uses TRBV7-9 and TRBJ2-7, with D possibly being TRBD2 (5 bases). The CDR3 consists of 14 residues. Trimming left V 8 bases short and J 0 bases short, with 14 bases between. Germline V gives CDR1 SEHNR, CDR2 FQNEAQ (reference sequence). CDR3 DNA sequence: TGTGCCAGCGGCGGGCAGGCCTCCTCCTACGAGCAGTACTTC. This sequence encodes CASGGQASSYEQYF.

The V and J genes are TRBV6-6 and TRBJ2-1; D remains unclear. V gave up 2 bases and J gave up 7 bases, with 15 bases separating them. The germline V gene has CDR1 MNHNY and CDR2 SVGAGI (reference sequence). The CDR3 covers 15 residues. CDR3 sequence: CASSYQIPSMNEQFF. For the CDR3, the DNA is TGTGCCAGCAGTTACCAGATCCCCAGTATGAATGAGCAGTTCTTC.

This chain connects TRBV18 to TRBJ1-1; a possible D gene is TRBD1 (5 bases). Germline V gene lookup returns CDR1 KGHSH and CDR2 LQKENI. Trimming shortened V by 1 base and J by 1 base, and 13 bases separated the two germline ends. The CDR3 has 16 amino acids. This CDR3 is CASSPLSGPTNTEAFF. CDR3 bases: TGTGCCAGCTCACCACTCTCAGGGCCGACGAACACTGAAGCTTTCTTT.

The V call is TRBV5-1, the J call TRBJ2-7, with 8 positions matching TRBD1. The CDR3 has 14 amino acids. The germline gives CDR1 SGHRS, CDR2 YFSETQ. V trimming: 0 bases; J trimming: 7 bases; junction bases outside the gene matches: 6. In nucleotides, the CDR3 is TGCGCCAGCAGCTTGGATCAGGGGGCGCGAGAGCAGTACTTC. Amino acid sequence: CASSLDQGAREQYF.